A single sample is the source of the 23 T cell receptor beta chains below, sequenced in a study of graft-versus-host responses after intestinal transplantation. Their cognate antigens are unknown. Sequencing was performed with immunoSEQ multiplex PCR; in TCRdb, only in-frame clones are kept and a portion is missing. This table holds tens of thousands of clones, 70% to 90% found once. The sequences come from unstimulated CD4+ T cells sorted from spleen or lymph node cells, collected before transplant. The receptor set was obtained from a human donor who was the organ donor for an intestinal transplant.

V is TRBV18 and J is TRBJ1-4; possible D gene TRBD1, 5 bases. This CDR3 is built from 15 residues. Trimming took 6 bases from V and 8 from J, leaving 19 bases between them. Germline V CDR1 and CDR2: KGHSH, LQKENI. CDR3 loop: CASSPLPRGGEKLFF. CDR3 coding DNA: TGTGCCAGCTCGCCTCTCCCAAGGGGAGGAGAAAAACTGTTTTTT.

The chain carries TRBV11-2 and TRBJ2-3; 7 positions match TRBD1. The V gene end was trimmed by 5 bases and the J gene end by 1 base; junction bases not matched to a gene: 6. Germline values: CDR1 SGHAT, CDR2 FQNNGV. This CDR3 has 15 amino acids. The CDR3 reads CASSNRDRRTDTQYF. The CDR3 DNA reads TGTGCCAGCAGCAACCGGGACAGACGCACAGATACGCAGTATTTT.

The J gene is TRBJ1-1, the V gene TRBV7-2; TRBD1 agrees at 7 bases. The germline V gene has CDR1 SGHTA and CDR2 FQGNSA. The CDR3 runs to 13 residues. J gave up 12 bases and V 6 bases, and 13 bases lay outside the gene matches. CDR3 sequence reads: CASSLDGTAFSFF. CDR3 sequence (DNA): TGTGCCAGCAGTCTCGACGGGACAGCCTTCTCTTTCTTT.

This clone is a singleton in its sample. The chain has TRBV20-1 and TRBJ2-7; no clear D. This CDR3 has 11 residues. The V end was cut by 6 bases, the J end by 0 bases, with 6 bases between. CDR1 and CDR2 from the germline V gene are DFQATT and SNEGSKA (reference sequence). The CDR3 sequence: CSASGSYEQYF. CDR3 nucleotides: TGCAGTGCCTCCGGCTCCTACGAGCAGTACTTC.

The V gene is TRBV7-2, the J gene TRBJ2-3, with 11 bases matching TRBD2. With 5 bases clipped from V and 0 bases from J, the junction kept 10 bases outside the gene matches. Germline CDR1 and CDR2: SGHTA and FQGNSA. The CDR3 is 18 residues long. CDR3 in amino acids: CASSKGTSGPPSTDTQYF. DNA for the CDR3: TGTGCCAGCAGCAAAGGGACTAGCGGCCCCCCAAGCACAGATACGCAGTATTTT.

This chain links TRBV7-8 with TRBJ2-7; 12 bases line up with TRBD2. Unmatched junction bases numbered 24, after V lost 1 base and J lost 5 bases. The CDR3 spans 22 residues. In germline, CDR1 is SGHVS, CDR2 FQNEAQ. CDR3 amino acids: CASSLGHRFASGRDYERNEQYF. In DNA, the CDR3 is TGTGCCAGCAGCTTAGGACACCGTTTCGCTAGCGGGAGGGACTACGAGAGAAACGAGCAGTACTTC.

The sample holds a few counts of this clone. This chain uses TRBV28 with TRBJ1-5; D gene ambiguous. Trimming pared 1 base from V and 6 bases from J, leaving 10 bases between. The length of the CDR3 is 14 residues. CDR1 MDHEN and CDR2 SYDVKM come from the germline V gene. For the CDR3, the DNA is TGTGCCAGCAGTTTATTCGCGGGAGGTCAGCCCCAGCATTTT. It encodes CASSLFAGGQPQHF.

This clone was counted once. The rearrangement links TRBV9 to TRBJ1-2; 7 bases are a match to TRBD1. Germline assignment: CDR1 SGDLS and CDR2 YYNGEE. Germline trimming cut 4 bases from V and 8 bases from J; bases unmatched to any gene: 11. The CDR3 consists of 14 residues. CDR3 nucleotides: TGTGCCAGCAGCTCCCCACAGGGGCGCGGAGGCTACACCTTC. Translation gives CASSSPQGRGGYTF.

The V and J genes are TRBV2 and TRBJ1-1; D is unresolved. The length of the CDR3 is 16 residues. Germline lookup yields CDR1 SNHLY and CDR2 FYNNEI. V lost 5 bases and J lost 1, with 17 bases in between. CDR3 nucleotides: TGTGCCAGCAGTCGGCAGCCAGGAATCGAGAACACTGAAGCTTTCTTT. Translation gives CASSRQPGIENTEAFF. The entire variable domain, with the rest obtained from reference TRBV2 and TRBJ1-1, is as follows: EPEVTQTPSHQVTQMGQEVILRCVPISNHLYFYWYRQILGQKVEFLVSFYNNEISEKSEIFDDQFSVERPDGSNFTLKIRSTKLEDSAMYFCASSRQPGIENTEAFFGQGTRLTVV.

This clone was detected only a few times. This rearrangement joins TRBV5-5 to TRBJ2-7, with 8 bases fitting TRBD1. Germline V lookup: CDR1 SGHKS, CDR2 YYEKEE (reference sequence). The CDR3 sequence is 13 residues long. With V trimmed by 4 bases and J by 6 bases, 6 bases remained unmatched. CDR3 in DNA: TGTGCCAGCAGCCCAGGGGGCAAGGGCGAGCAGTACTTC. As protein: CASSPGGKGEQYF.

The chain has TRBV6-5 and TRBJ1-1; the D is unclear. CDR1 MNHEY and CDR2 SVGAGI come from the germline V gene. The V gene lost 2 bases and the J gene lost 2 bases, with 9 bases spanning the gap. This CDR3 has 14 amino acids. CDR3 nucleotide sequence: TGTGCCAGCAGTTACGGCGACATTAACACTGAAGCTTTCTTT. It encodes CASSYGDINTEAFF.

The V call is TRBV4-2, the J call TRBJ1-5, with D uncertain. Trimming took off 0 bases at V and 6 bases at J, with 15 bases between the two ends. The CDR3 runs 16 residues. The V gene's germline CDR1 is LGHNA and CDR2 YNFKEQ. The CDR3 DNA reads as TGTGCCAGCAGCCAAGATTACGCCATGGGCTTTCAGCCCCAGCATTTT. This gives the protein CASSQDYAMGFQPQHF.

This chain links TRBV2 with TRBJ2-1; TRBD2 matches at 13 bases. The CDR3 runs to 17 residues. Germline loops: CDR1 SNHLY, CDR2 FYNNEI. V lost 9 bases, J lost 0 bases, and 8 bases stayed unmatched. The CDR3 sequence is CASRTSGSSSSYNEQFF. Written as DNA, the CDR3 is TGTGCCAGTAGGACTAGCGGGAGTTCTTCCTCCTACAATGAGCAGTTCTTC.

The CDR3 is CASSVGWTGNYGYTF. The CDR3 DNA reads TGTGCCAGCAGTGTGGGTTGGACTGGAAACTATGGCTACACCTTC. The V and J genes are TRBV25-1 and TRBJ1-2; D is undetermined. V lost 4 bases, J lost 2 bases, and 14 bases lay in between. Germline-derived CDR1 and CDR2 are MGHDK and SYGVNS. There are 15 residues in the CDR3.

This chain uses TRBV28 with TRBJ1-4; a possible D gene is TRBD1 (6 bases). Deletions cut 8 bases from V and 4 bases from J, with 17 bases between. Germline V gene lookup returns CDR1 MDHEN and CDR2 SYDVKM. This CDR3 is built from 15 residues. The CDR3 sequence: CASARADRINEKLFF. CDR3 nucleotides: TGTGCCAGCGCCCGCGCCGACAGGATTAATGAAAAACTGTTTTTT.

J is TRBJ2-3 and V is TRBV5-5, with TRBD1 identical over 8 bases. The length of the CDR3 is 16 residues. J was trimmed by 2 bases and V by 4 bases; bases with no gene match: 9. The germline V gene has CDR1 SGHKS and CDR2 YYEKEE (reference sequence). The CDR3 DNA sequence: TGTGCCAGCAGCAACCGGGACAGGCGTAACACAGATACGCAGTATTTT. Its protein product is CASSNRDRRNTDTQYF.

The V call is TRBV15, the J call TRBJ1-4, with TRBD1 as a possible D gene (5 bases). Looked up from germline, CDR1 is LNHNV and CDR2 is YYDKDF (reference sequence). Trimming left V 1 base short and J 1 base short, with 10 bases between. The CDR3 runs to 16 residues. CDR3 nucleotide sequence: TGTGCCACCAGCAGAGTAGGAAGGGGAACTAATGAAAAACTGTTTTTT. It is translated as CATSRVGRGTNEKLFF.

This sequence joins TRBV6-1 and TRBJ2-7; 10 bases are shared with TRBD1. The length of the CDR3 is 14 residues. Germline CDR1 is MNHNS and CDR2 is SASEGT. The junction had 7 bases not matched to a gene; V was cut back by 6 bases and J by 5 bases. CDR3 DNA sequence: TGTGCCAGCAGCCCCCGACAGGGGGCCAACGAGCAGTACTTC. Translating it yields CASSPRQGANEQYF.

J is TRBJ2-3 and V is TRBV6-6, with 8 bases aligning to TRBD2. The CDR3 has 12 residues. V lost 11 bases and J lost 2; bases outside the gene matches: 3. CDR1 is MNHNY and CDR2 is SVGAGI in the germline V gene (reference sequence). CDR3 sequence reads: CALGGDTDTQYF. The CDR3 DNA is TGTGCCCTCGGGGGGGACACAGATACGCAGTATTTT.

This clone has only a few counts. This chain's CDR3 is CASSVGANKNTGELFF. CDR3 bases: TGTGCCAGCAGCGTAGGAGCGAACAAGAACACCGGGGAGCTGTTTTTT. The chain couples TRBV9 to TRBJ2-2; unclear D gene. The CDR3 extends over 16 amino acids. The V end was cut by 0 bases, the J end by 1 base, with 10 bases between. Germline values: CDR1 SGDLS, CDR2 YYNGEE.

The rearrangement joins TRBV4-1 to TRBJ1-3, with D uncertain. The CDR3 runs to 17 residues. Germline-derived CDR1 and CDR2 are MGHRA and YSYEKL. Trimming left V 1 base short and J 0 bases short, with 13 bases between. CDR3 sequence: CASSQVIVVLSGNTIYF. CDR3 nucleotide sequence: TGCGCCAGCAGCCAAGTAATAGTCGTACTCTCTGGAAACACCATATATTTT.

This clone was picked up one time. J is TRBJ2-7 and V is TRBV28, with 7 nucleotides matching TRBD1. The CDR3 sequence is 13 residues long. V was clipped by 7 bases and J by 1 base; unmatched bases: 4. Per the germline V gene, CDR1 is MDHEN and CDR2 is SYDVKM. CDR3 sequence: CASNPGQSYEQYF. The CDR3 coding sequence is TGTGCCAGCAACCCGGGACAGTCCTACGAGCAGTACTTC.

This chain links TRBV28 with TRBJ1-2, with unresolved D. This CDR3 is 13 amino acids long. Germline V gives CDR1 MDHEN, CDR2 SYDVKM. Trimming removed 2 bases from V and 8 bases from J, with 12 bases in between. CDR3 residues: CASSLSGRLGYTF. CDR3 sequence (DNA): TGTGCCAGCAGTTTAAGTGGCAGGTTGGGCTACACCTTC.